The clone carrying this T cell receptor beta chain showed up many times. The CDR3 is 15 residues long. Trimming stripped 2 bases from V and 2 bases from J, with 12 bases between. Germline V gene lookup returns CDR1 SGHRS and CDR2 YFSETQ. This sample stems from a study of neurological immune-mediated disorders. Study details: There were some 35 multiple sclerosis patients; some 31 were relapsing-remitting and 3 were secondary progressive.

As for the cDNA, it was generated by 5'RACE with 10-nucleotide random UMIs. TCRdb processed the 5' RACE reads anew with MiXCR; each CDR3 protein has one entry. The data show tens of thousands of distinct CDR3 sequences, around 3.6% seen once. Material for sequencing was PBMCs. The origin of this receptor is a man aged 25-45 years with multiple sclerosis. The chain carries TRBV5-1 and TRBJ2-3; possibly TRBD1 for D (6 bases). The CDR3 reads CASSFGGRATDTQYF. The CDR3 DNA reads TGCGCCAGCAGCTTTGGGGGCAGGGCCACAGATACGCAGTATTTT.